These T cell receptor beta chains were read from a single sample in a study of blood T cell repertoires in COVID-19. This table comes from immunoSEQ multiplex PCR, and its TCRdb copy is limited to in-frame clones, with some not included. The sample yields about 230,000 clones, roughly 90% seen once. Sequenced: peripheral blood. The source is a woman aged 55-69 years with acute or convalescent COVID-19. CDR3s include the opening cysteine and the closing phenylalanine or tryptophan. Each record gives: clone size, V gene, D gene, J gene, CDR3 protein, CDR3 DNA. The D gene is left open where the match is weak. Clone size, where shown, is once, few, many, or a class for clones that have expanded.

clone size: -; V gene: TRBV10-2; D gene: -; J gene: TRBJ2-2; CDR3 protein: CASRQGFTGELFF; CDR3 DNA: TGCGCCAGCAGACAGGGTTTCACCGGGGAGCTGTTTTTT
clone size: -; V gene: TRBV18; D gene: TRBD1; J gene: TRBJ1-1; CDR3 protein: CASSGQGQHTEAFF; CDR3 DNA: TGTGCCAGCTCAGGACAGGGGCAACATACTGAAGCTTTCTTT
clone size: -; V gene: TRBV7-9; D gene: -; J gene: TRBJ1-1; CDR3 protein: CASSFQVNTEAFF; CDR3 DNA: TGTGCCAGCAGCTTTCAGGTGAACACTGAAGCTTTCTTT
clone size: -; V gene: TRBV5-1; D gene: -; J gene: TRBJ1-6; CDR3 protein: CASSLRGAYDNSPLHF; CDR3 DNA: TGCGCCAGCAGCTTGCGGGGGGCGTACGATAATTCACCCCTCCACTTT
clone size: -; V gene: TRBV24-1; D gene: -; J gene: TRBJ1-2; CDR3 protein: CATSDGGQSYTF; CDR3 DNA: TGTGCCACCAGTGATGGAGGACAGTCCTACACCTTC
clone size: -; V gene: TRBV4-3; D gene: -; J gene: TRBJ1-2; CDR3 protein: CASSQDLKLEGNYRYTF; CDR3 DNA: TGCGCCAGCAGCCAAGATCTTAAATTGGAGGGAAATTATCGCTACACCTTC
clone size: -; V gene: TRBV19; D gene: TRBD1; J gene: TRBJ1-2; CDR3 protein: CASSPSGTAYGYTF; CDR3 DNA: TGTGCCAGTAGTCCCTCCGGGACAGCCTATGGCTACACCTTC
clone size: once; V gene: TRBV19; D gene: -; J gene: TRBJ1-6; CDR3 protein: CASTRDRSYNSPLHF; CDR3 DNA: TGTGCCAGTACCCGAGACAGGTCCTATAATTCACCCCTCCACTTT
clone size: -; V gene: TRBV9; D gene: -; J gene: TRBJ1-2; CDR3 protein: CASSVGTGYYGYTF; CDR3 DNA: TGTGCCAGCAGCGTAGGAACAGGGTACTATGGCTACACCTTC
clone size: -; V gene: TRBV7-9; D gene: -; J gene: TRBJ1-3; CDR3 protein: CASSPRVFSGNTIYF; CDR3 DNA: TGTGCCAGCAGCCCCAGGGTTTTCTCTGGAAACACCATATATTTT
clone size: -; V gene: TRBV5-6; D gene: TRBD2; J gene: TRBJ2-1; CDR3 protein: CASSPGLAGNEQFF; CDR3 DNA: TGTGCCAGCAGCCCAGGACTAGCGGGCAATGAGCAGTTCTTC
clone size: -; V gene: TRBV12-3/TRBV12-4; D gene: TRBD2; J gene: TRBJ2-7; CDR3 protein: CASRTGTSVGVDF; CDR3 DNA: TGTGCCAGCAGAACAGGGACTAGCGTCGGGGTTGACTTC
clone size: -; V gene: TRBV5-4; D gene: -; J gene: TRBJ1-1; CDR3 protein: CASSLGQGITEAFF; CDR3 DNA: TGTGCCAGCAGCTTGGGCCAGGGAATCACTGAAGCTTTCTTT
clone size: -; V gene: TRBV18; D gene: -; J gene: TRBJ1-1; CDR3 protein: CASSPPNQGDTEAFF; CDR3 DNA: TGTGCCAGCTCACCACCCAACCAAGGGGACACTGAAGCTTTCTTT
clone size: once; V gene: TRBV18; D gene: -; J gene: TRBJ2-7; CDR3 protein: CASSPGVYEQYF; CDR3 DNA: TGTGCCAGCTCACCAGGAGTTTACGAGCAGTACTTC
clone size: -; V gene: TRBV19; D gene: TRBD1; J gene: TRBJ1-2; CDR3 protein: CASSITGGNYGYTF; CDR3 DNA: TGTGCCAGTAGTATCACAGGGGGTAACTATGGCTACACCTTC
clone size: -; V gene: TRBV5-6; D gene: TRBD1; J gene: TRBJ1-2; CDR3 protein: CASSYTTGAGYTF; CDR3 DNA: TGTGCCAGCAGCTACACGACAGGGGCTGGCTACACCTTC
clone size: -; V gene: TRBV28; D gene: TRBD1; J gene: TRBJ1-5; CDR3 protein: CASSPGTGGNQPQHF; CDR3 DNA: TGTGCCAGCAGCCCCGGGACAGGAGGCAATCAGCCCCAGCATTTT
clone size: -; V gene: TRBV19; D gene: TRBD1; J gene: TRBJ1-2; CDR3 protein: CASSMQGANYGYTF; CDR3 DNA: TGTGCCAGTAGTATGCAGGGGGCCAACTATGGCTACACCTTC
clone size: -; V gene: TRBV24-1; D gene: TRBD1; J gene: TRBJ1-2; CDR3 protein: CATSDRTGGAGNYGYTF; CDR3 DNA: TGTGCCACCAGTGATCGTACAGGGGGCGCGGGTAACTATGGCTACACCTTC
clone size: -; V gene: TRBV4-2; D gene: TRBD2; J gene: TRBJ2-1; CDR3 protein: CASSQDGGGRASYNEQFF; CDR3 DNA: TGTGCCAGCAGCCAAGATGGTGGCGGGAGGGCCTCCTACAATGAGCAGTTCTTC
clone size: -; V gene: TRBV27; D gene: -; J gene: TRBJ1-1; CDR3 protein: CASSPRGIMNTEAFF; CDR3 DNA: TGTGCCAGCAGTCCCAGGGGAATCATGAACACTGAAGCTTTCTTT
clone size: -; V gene: TRBV11-3; D gene: TRBD1; J gene: TRBJ1-1; CDR3 protein: CASSYRAGTGKNTEAFF; CDR3 DNA: TGTGCCAGCAGCTATAGGGCCGGGACAGGGAAAAACACTGAAGCTTTCTTT
clone size: -; V gene: TRBV28; D gene: TRBD1; J gene: TRBJ1-5; CDR3 protein: CASTRLRDRGLGNQPQHF; CDR3 DNA: TGTGCCAGCACCCGACTTCGGGACAGGGGGCTCGGCAATCAGCCCCAGCATTTT
clone size: once; V gene: TRBV30; D gene: -; J gene: TRBJ1-6; CDR3 protein: CAWTAGRSSPLHF; CDR3 DNA: TGTGCCTGGACGGCAGGCCGATCTTCACCCCTCCACTTT
clone size: -; V gene: TRBV18; D gene: TRBD2; J gene: TRBJ2-5; CDR3 protein: CASSPGLAQETQYF; CDR3 DNA: TGTGCCAGCTCACCAGGACTAGCGCAAGAGACCCAGTACTTC
clone size: -; V gene: TRBV10-3; D gene: TRBD1; J gene: TRBJ2-7; CDR3 protein: CAISEYAGGRAYEQYF; CDR3 DNA: TGTGCCATCAGTGAGTATGCAGGGGGCAGAGCCTACGAGCAGTACTTC
clone size: -; V gene: TRBV28; D gene: -; J gene: TRBJ1-2; CDR3 protein: CASSFGSARVIYGYTF; CDR3 DNA: TGTGCCAGCAGTTTCGGATCGGCCAGGGTGATCTATGGCTACACCTTC
clone size: once; V gene: TRBV9; D gene: -; J gene: TRBJ2-7; CDR3 protein: CASSEPAYEQYF; CDR3 DNA: TGTGCCAGCAGCGAGCCCGCCTACGAGCAGTACTTC
clone size: -; V gene: TRBV6-5; D gene: TRBD1; J gene: TRBJ1-5; CDR3 protein: CATKGDRGFQPQHF; CDR3 DNA: TGTGCCACCAAGGGGGACAGGGGTTTCCAGCCCCAGCATTTT
clone size: -; V gene: TRBV10-2; D gene: TRBD1; J gene: TRBJ2-7; CDR3 protein: CASSLGTGGKNEQYF; CDR3 DNA: TGCGCCAGCAGCCTCGGGACAGGGGGAAAAAACGAGCAGTACTTC
clone size: -; V gene: TRBV11-2; D gene: TRBD1; J gene: TRBJ1-5; CDR3 protein: CASSITGGNQPQHF; CDR3 DNA: TGTGCCAGCAGCATTACAGGGGGCAATCAGCCCCAGCATTTT
clone size: -; V gene: TRBV24-1; D gene: -; J gene: TRBJ1-5; CDR3 protein: CATSRGSNQPQHF; CDR3 DNA: TGTGCCACCAGTCGTGGCAGCAATCAGCCCCAGCATTTT
clone size: once; V gene: TRBV30; D gene: -; J gene: TRBJ2-5; CDR3 protein: CAWRAAQETQYF; CDR3 DNA: TGTGCCTGGAGGGCGGCCCAAGAGACCCAGTACTTC
clone size: -; V gene: TRBV3-1/TRBV3-2; D gene: -; J gene: TRBJ1-2; CDR3 protein: CASSQGRDYGYTF; CDR3 DNA: TGTGCCAGCAGCCAAGGACGGGACTATGGCTACACCTTC
clone size: -; V gene: TRBV30; D gene: TRBD2; J gene: TRBJ2-2; CDR3 protein: CAWSRLAGGVTGELFF; CDR3 DNA: TGTGCCTGGAGTCGACTAGCGGGAGGGGTCACCGGGGAGCTGTTTTTT